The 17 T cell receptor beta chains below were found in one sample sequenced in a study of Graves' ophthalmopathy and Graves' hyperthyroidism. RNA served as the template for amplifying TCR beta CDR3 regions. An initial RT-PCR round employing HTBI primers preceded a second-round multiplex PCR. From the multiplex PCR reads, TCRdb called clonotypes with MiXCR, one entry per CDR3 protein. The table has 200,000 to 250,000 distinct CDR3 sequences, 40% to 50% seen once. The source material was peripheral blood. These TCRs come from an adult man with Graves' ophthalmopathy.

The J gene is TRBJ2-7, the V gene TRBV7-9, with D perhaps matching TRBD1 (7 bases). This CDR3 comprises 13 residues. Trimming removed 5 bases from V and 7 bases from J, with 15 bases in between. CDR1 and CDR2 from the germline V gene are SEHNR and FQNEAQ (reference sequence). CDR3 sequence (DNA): TGTGCCAGCAGCCCTACGACAGGGAGGGAGCAGTACTTC. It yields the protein CASSPTTGREQYF.

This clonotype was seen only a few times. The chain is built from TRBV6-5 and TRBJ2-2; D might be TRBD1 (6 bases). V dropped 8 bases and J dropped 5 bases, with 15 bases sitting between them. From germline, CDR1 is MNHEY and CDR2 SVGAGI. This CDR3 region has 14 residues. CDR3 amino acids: CASGQGRGTGELFF. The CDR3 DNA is TGTGCCAGCGGTCAGGGGCGAGGGACCGGGGAGCTGTTTTTT.

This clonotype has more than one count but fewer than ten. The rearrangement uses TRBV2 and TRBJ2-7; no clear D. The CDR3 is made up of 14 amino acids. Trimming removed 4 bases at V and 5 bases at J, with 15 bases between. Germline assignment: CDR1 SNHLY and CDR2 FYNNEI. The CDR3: CASSGPQSVNEQYF. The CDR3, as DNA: TGTGCCAGCAGTGGGCCCCAGTCGGTTAACGAGCAGTACTTC.

The CDR3 nucleotides read TGTGCCAGCAGCTTAGTGGAGGGAAACACCATATATTTT. Translated, it gives CASSLVEGNTIYF. V is TRBV7-2 and J is TRBJ1-3; unclear D gene. The germline V gene encodes CDR1 SGHTA and CDR2 FQGNSA. This CDR3 spans 13 amino acids. Trimming stripped 1 base from V and 4 bases from J, with 5 bases between.

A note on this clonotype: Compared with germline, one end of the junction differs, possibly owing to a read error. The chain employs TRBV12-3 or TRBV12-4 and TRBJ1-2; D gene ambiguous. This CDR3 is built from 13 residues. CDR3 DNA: TGTGCCAGCAGCTTAGGAATCAACTATGGCTACACCTTC. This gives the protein CASSLGINYGYTF.

Here the CDR3 reads CASSLIPSGITYEQYF. The CDR3 DNA follows: TGCGCCAGCAGCTTGATCCCTAGCGGGATTACTTACGAGCAGTACTTC. This rearrangement joins TRBV5-1 to TRBJ2-7, with 9 bases aligning to TRBD2. Per the germline V gene, CDR1 is SGHRS and CDR2 is YFSETQ. This CDR3 is built from 16 residues. V was pared by 1 base and J by 4 bases, with 9 bases of the junction left unmatched.

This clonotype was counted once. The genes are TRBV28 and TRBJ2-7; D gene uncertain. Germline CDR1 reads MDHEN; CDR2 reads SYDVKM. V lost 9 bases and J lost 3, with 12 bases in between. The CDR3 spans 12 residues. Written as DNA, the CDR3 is TGTGCCAGTACTGGCAGGAACTACGAGCAGTACTTC. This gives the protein CASTGRNYEQYF.

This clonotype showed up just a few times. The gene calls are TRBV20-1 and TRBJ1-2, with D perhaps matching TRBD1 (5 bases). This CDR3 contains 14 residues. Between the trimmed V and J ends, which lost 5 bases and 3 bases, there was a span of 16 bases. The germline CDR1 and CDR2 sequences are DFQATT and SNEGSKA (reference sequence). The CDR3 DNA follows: TGCAGTGCTGGCCCCGTTACGGGGGACTATGGCTACACCTTC. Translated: CSAGPVTGDYGYTF.

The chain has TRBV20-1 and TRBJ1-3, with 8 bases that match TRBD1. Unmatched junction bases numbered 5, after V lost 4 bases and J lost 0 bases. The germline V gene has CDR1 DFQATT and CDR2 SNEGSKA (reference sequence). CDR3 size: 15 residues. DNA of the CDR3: TGCAGTGCTATGACAGGGGTCAACTCTGGAAACACCATATATTTT. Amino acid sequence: CSAMTGVNSGNTIYF.

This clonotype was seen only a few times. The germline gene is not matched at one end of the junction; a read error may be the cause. CDR3 residues: CASRSGMGNPEAFF. In DNA, the CDR3 is TGTGCCAGCAGGTCGGGTATGGGGAACCCTGAAGCTTTCTTT. The rearrangement links TRBV12-3 or TRBV12-4 to TRBJ1-1; D is unclear. The CDR3 extends over 14 amino acids.

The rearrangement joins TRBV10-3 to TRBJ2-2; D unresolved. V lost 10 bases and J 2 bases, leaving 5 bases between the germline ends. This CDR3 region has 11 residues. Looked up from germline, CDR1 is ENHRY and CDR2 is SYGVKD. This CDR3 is CATHNTGELFF. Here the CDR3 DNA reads TGTGCCACCCATAACACCGGGGAGCTGTTTTTT.

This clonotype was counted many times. CDR3 nucleotide sequence: TGCAGCGTTGTGGACGGCCAAGGTACTGAAGCTTTCTTT. This encodes CSVVDGQGTEAFF. The rearrangement links TRBV29-1 to TRBJ1-1; D not resolved. The length of the CDR3 is 13 residues. V was clipped by 4 bases and J by 5 bases, with 14 bases between them. CDR1 is SQVTM, CDR2 ANQGSEA, per germline. Supplemented by reference TRBV29-1 and TRBJ1-1, the full variable domain reads SAVISQKPSRDICQRGTSLTIQCQVDSQVTMMFWYRQQPGQSLTLIATANQGSEATYESGFVIDKFPISRPNLTFSTLTVSNMSPEDSSIYLCSVVDGQGTEAFFGQGTRLTVV.

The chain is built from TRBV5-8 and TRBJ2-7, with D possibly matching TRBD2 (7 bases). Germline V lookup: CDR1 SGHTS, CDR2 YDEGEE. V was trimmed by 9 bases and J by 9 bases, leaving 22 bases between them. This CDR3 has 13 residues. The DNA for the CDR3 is TGTGCCACCGCTGGGAGGGGGAGTGGTGTGCAGTACTTC. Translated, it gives CATAGRGSGVQYF.

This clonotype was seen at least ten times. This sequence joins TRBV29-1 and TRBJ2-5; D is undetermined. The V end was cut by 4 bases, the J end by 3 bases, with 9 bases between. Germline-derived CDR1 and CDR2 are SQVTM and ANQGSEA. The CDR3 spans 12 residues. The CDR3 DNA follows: TGCAGCGTTGGCCTCAGAAAAGAGACCCAGTACTTC. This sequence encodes CSVGLRKETQYF.

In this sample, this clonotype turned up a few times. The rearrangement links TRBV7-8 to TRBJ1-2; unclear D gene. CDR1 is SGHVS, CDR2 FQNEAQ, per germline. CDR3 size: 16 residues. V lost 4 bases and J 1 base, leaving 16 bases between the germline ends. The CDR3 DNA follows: TGTGCCAGCAGCTCGGCGGGGAGGACGATTAACTATGGCTACACCTTC. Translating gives CASSSAGRTINYGYTF.

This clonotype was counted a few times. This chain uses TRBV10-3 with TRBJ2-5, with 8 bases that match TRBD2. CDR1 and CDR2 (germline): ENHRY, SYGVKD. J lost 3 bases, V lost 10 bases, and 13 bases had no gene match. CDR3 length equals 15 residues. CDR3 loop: CATGGGTSPKETQYF. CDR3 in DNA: TGTGCCACCGGCGGCGGGACTAGTCCCAAAGAGACCCAGTACTTC.

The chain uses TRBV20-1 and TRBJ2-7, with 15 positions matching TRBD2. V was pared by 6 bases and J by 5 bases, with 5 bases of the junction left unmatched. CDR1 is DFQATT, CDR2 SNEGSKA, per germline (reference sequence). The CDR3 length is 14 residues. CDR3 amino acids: CSASGTSGRNEQYF. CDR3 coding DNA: TGCAGTGCCTCCGGGACTAGCGGGAGGAACGAGCAGTACTTC.